The rows below give T cell receptor beta chains drawn from one sample of a study of blood T cells in healthy people across ages. One entry per CDR3 protein, called by TCRdb with MiXCR from the 5' RACE reads. The data hold around 1,000,000 distinct CDR3 sequences, with almost 25% observed a single time. These sequences were also reported in another study, on T cells of mothers and their children.

The specimen sequenced was blood. These receptors came from a girl aged 2 to 10 in good health. CDR3s include the opening cysteine and the closing phenylalanine or tryptophan. Fields, in order: CDR3 DNA, CDR3 protein, CDR3 length, D gene, V gene, clone size, J gene. A D gene is named only where the DNA matches it firmly. The size of a clone is reported for some rows only, either as once, few or many, or as a class for expanded clones.

CDR3nt: TGTGCCAGCAGGACTAGCTCCTACAATGAGCAGTTCTTC
CDR3aa: CASRTSSYNEQFF
len: 13
d_gene: .
v_gene: TRBV6-5
abundance: many
j_gene: TRBJ2-1

CDR3nt: TGTGCCAGCAGTTTTGGGACTAGCAAAGCCAATGAGCAGTTCTTC
CDR3aa: CASSFGTSKANEQFF
len: 15
d_gene: TRBD2
v_gene: TRBV28
abundance: few
j_gene: TRBJ2-1

CDR3nt: TGCGCCAGCAGCTTGGTAACAGGGGCGAGCACTGAAGCTTTCTTT
CDR3aa: CASSLVTGASTEAFF
len: 15
d_gene: TRBD1
v_gene: TRBV5-1
abundance: .
j_gene: TRBJ1-1

CDR3nt: TGTGCCAGCAGCTTGGGTTCGGCCGAGCAGTACTTC
CDR3aa: CASSLGSAEQYF
len: 12
d_gene: .
v_gene: TRBV5-4
abundance: .
j_gene: TRBJ2-7

CDR3nt: TGTGCCAGCAGTTTAAAGTTTGACAGACCGAACACTGAAGCTTTCTTT
CDR3aa: CASSLKFDRPNTEAFF
len: 16
d_gene: .
v_gene: TRBV12-3/TRBV12-4
abundance: few
j_gene: TRBJ1-1

CDR3nt: TGCGCCAGCAGCTGGCAGGGTGACGAGCAGTACTTC
CDR3aa: CASSWQGDEQYF
len: 12
d_gene: .
v_gene: TRBV5-1
abundance: .
j_gene: TRBJ2-7

CDR3nt: TGTGCCAGCTCAGGCAGGGAGAAGGGTCAGCCCCAGCATTTT
CDR3aa: CASSGREKGQPQHF
len: 14
d_gene: .
v_gene: TRBV28
abundance: few
j_gene: TRBJ1-5

CDR3nt: TGTGCTAGCAGCTTCGGGGAAGGTCGGCAAGAGACCCAGTACTTC
CDR3aa: CASSFGEGRQETQYF
len: 15
d_gene: .
v_gene: TRBV7-7
abundance: .
j_gene: TRBJ2-5

CDR3nt: TGTGCCAGCACCTTGGACAGAAGCACAGATACGCAGTATTTT
CDR3aa: CASTLDRSTDTQYF
len: 14
d_gene: .
v_gene: TRBV28
abundance: .
j_gene: TRBJ2-3

CDR3nt: TGTGCCAGCAGCTATATGGACACCATATATTTT
CDR3aa: CASSYMDTIYF
len: 11
d_gene: .
v_gene: TRBV14
abundance: few
j_gene: TRBJ1-3

CDR3nt: TGTGCCAGCAGCTTATTCTTTGGGGGACGGCGGGGAAACACAGATACGCAGTATTTT
CDR3aa: CASSLFFGGRRGNTDTQYF
len: 19
d_gene: .
v_gene: TRBV7-2
abundance: few
j_gene: TRBJ2-3

CDR3nt: TGCGCCAGCAGCTTGCCCTCCGACGAGCAGTACTTC
CDR3aa: CASSLPSDEQYF
len: 12
d_gene: .
v_gene: TRBV5-1
abundance: few
j_gene: TRBJ2-7

CDR3nt: TGTGCCAGCTCACCACCACTAGCGGGGGTTAACAATGAGCAGTTCTTC
CDR3aa: CASSPPLAGVNNEQFF
len: 16
d_gene: TRBD2
v_gene: TRBV18
abundance: .
j_gene: TRBJ2-1

CDR3nt: TGTGCCAGCACCCACCGGGGCGGTCGCTCCTACGAGCAGTACTTC
CDR3aa: CASTHRGGRSYEQYF
len: 15
d_gene: .
v_gene: TRBV3-1
abundance: few
j_gene: TRBJ2-7

CDR3nt: TGTGCCAGCAGCCACGGGACTCTACAGTACTTC
CDR3aa: CASSHGTLQYF
len: 11
d_gene: .
v_gene: TRBV27
abundance: .
j_gene: TRBJ2-5

CDR3nt: TGCGCCAGCAGGGCCATGGGGATAGGCGGCTACACCTTC
CDR3aa: CASRAMGIGGYTF
len: 13
d_gene: .
v_gene: TRBV4-1
abundance: few
j_gene: TRBJ1-2

CDR3nt: TGCAGTGCTAGACCCATGGGCAGACAGTACGAGCAGTACTTC
CDR3aa: CSARPMGRQYEQYF
len: 14
d_gene: .
v_gene: TRBV20-1
abundance: few
j_gene: TRBJ2-7

CDR3nt: TGTGCCAGCAGAGGAGCAGGGTCCTCTTTGGAGACCCAGTACTTC
CDR3aa: CASRGAGSSLETQYF
len: 15
d_gene: .
v_gene: TRBV7-9
abundance: few
j_gene: TRBJ2-5

CDR3nt: TGCAGTGTCTCGATGGACACCGGGGAGCTGTTTTTT
CDR3aa: CSVSMDTGELFF
len: 12
d_gene: .
v_gene: TRBV20-1
abundance: .
j_gene: TRBJ2-2

CDR3nt: TGTGCCAGCAGCTTCACGGGAGGGGGGGATGAGCAGTTCTTC
CDR3aa: CASSFTGGGDEQFF
len: 14
d_gene: TRBD2
v_gene: TRBV7-9
abundance: .
j_gene: TRBJ2-1

CDR3nt: TGTGCCAGCAGCCCTGGAACTCGGGTCACTGAAGCTTTCTTT
CDR3aa: CASSPGTRVTEAFF
len: 14
d_gene: .
v_gene: TRBV7-6
abundance: few
j_gene: TRBJ1-1

CDR3nt: TGCAGTGCCGTACCAGCGGGAGTCTACGAGCAGTACTTC
CDR3aa: CSAVPAGVYEQYF
len: 13
d_gene: TRBD2
v_gene: TRBV20-1
abundance: .
j_gene: TRBJ2-7

CDR3nt: TGTGCCAGCAGCTTAGATAGCGGGGGGACAAAGACCCAGTACTTC
CDR3aa: CASSLDSGGTKTQYF
len: 15
d_gene: TRBD2
v_gene: TRBV7-2
abundance: .
j_gene: TRBJ2-5

CDR3nt: TGTGCCATCCCGAGACAGGACACAGGCTCCTACGAGCAGTACTTC
CDR3aa: CAIPRQDTGSYEQYF
len: 15
d_gene: .
v_gene: TRBV6-1
abundance: .
j_gene: TRBJ2-7

CDR3nt: TGTGCCAGCAGTCACCCGTACGAGCAGTACTTC
CDR3aa: CASSHPYEQYF
len: 11
d_gene: .
v_gene: TRBV28
abundance: .
j_gene: TRBJ2-7

CDR3nt: TGTGCCAGCAGCCACGAAACGAACCGCTACGAGCAGTACTTC
CDR3aa: CASSHETNRYEQYF
len: 14
d_gene: .
v_gene: TRBV3-1
abundance: .
j_gene: TRBJ2-7

CDR3nt: TGTGCCAGCAGCCCGGGTCTCACCGGGAGACAAGAGACCCAGTACTTC
CDR3aa: CASSPGLTGRQETQYF
len: 16
d_gene: .
v_gene: TRBV13
abundance: .
j_gene: TRBJ2-5